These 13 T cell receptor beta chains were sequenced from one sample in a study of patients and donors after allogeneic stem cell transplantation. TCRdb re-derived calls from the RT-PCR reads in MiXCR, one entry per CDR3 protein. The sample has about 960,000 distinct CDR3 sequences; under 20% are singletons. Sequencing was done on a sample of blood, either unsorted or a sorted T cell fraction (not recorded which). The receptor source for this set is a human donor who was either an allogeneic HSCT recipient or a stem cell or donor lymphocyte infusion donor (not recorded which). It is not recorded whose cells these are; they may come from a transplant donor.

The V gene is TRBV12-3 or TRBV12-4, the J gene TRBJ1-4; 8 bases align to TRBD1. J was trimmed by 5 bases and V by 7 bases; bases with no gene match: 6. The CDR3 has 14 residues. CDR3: CASTDTGGNEKLFF. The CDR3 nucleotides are TGTGCCAGCACCGATACAGGGGGGAATGAAAAACTGTTTTTT.

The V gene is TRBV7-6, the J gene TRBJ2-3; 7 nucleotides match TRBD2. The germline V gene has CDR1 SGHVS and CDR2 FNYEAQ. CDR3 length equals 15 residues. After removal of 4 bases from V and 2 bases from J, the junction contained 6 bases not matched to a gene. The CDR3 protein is CASSSTSEFTDTQYF. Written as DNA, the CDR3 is TGTGCCAGCAGCTCTACTAGCGAATTCACAGATACGCAGTATTTT.

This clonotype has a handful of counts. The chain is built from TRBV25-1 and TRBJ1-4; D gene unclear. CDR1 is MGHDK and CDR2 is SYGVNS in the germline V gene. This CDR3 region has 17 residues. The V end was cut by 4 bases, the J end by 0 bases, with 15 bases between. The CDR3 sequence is CASSARHTRATNEKLFF. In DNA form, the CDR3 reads TGTGCCAGCAGTGCCAGGCACACAAGGGCAACTAATGAAAAACTGTTTTTT.

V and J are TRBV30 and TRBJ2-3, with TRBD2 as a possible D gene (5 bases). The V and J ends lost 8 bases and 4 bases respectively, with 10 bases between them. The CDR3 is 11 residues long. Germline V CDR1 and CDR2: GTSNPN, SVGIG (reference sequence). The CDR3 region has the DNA TGTGCCCACCAGGAGGCAGATACGCAGTATTTT. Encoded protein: CAHQEADTQYF.

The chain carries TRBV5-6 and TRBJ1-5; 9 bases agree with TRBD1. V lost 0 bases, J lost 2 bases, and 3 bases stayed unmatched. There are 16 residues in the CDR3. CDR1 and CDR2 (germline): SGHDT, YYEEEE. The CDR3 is CASSLGQGVGNQPQHF. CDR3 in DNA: TGTGCCAGCAGCTTGGGACAGGGGGTGGGCAATCAGCCCCAGCATTTT.

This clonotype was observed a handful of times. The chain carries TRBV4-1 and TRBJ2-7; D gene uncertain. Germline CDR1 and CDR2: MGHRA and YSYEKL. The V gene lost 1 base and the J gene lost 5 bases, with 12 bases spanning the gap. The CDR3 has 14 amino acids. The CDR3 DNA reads TGCGCCAGCAGCCAAGTCGGGCAGGTGGACGAGCAGTACTTC. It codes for CASSQVGQVDEQYF.

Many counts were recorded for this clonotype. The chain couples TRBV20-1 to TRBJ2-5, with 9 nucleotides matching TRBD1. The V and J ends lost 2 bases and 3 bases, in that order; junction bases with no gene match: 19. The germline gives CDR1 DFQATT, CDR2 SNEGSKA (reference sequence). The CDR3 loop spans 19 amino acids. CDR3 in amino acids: CSARLPPPSTGTGKETQYF. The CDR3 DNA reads TGCAGTGCTAGATTACCTCCGCCATCCACCGGGACAGGGAAAGAGACCCAGTACTTC.

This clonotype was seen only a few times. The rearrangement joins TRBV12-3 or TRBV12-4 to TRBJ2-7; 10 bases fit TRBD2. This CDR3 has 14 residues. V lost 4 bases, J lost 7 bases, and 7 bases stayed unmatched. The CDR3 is CASSSGLATGEQYF. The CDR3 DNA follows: TGTGCCAGCAGTTCGGGACTAGCGACGGGGGAGCAGTACTTC.

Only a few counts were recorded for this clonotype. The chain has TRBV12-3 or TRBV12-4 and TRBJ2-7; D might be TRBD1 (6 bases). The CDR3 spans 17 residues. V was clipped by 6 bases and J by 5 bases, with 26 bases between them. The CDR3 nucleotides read TGTGCCAGCAGGCCGGGACACCGCTTTAGCCTCCGGAACGAGCAGTACTTC. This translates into CASRPGHRFSLRNEQYF.

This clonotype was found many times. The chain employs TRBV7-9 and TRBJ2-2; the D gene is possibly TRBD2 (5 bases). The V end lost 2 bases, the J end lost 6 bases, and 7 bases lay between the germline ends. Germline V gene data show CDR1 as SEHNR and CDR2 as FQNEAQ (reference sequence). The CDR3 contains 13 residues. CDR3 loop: CASSLRDPGELFF. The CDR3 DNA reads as TGTGCCAGCAGCTTACGGGATCCCGGGGAGCTGTTTTTT.

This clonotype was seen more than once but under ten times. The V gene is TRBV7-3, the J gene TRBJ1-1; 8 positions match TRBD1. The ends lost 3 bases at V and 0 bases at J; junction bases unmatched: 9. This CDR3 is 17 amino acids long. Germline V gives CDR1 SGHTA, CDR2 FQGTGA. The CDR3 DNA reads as TGTGCCAGCAGCTTCTACAGGGGGGACCCCATGAACACTGAAGCTTTCTTT. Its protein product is CASSFYRGDPMNTEAFF.

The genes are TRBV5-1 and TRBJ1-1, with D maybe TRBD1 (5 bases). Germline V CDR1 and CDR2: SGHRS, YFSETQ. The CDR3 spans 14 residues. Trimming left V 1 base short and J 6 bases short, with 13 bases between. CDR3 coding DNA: TGCGCCAGCAGCTTGAGGGGTGAGGGCTCTGAAGCTTTCTTT. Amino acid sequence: CASSLRGEGSEAFF.

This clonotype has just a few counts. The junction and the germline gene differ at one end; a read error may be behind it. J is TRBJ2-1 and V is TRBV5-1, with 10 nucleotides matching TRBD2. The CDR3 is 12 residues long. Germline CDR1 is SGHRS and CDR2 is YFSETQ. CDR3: CASSLLSGRAIF. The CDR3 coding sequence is TGCGCCAGCAGCTTACTAAGCGGGAGGGCCATCTTC.